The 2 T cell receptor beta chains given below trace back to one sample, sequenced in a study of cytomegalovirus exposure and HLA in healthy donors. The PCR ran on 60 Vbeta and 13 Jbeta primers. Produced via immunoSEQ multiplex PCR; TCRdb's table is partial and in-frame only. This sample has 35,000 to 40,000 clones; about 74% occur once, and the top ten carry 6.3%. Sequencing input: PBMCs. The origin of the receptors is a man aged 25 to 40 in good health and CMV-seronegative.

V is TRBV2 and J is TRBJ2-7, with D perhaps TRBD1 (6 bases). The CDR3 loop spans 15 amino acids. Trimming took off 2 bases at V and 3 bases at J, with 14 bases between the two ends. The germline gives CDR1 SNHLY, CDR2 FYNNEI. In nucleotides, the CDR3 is TGTGCCAGCAGTGAAAAGGGGGACGGGGACTACGAGCAGTACTTC. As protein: CASSEKGDGDYEQYF.

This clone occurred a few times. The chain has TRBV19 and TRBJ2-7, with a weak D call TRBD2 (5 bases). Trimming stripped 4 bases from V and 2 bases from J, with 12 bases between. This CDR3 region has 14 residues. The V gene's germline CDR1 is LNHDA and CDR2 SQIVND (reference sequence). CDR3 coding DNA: TGTGCCAGTAGTAACTCCCAGAGGGCCTACGAGCAGTACTTC. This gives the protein CASSNSQRAYEQYF.